This T cell receptor (beta chain) was sequenced in a study of CD8 T cells in ankylosing spondylitis. Broader study findings: Ankylosing spondylitis blood appeared to carry a characteristic TCR beta motif of roughly eight highly homologous variants. Enrichment of disease-linked clones was reportedly significant in matched ankylosing spondylitis synovial fluid.

This clonotype was recorded many times. Its target is not known. V was cut by 4 bases and J by 1 base, with 9 bases left in between. Looked up from germline, CDR1 is MRHNA and CDR2 is SNTAGT. CDR3 length: 14 residues. TCRdb re-called the 5' RACE reads through MiXCR, storing one row per CDR3 protein. The table shows 100,000 to 150,000 distinct CDR3 sequences, with 7% occurring only once. This sequence originates from a male donor with ankylosing spondylitis or in good health (not recorded which). Sequencing was performed on blood, either unsorted or a sorted T cell fraction (not recorded which). The chain combines TRBV6-4 with TRBJ2-3; D is uncertain. CDR3 in DNA: TGTGCCAGCAGTGTTAAGGGTGGCACAGATACGCAGTATTTT. Amino acid sequence: CASSVKGGTDTQYF.